The next 5 T cell receptor beta chains were all read from a single sample in a study of OX40 agonist ivuxolimab in advanced cancers. Method: immunoSEQ multiplex PCR; TCRdb's copy keeps in-frame clones and lacks some. The profile covers approximately 82,000 clones, with more than 80% appearing a single time and 2% to 3% taken by the ten largest. The sample consisted of CD4+ or CD8+ T cells sorted from blood, taken in a trial of the OX40 agonist ivuxolimab. These receptors all stem from an adult with an advanced solid tumor such as melanoma, head and neck, liver or kidney cancer.

Only a few counts were recorded for this clone. CDR3 amino acids: CASSQGLLWPQHF. CDR3 nucleotides: TGTGCCAGCAGCCAAGGCCTACTCTGGCCCCAGCATTTT. This chain joins TRBV14 and TRBJ1-5; D is uncertain. Germline assignment: CDR1 SGHDN and CDR2 FVKESK. This CDR3 is built from 13 residues. V gave up 1 base and J gave up 9 bases, with 10 bases separating them. Full variable domain (remainder filled in from reference TRBV14 and TRBJ1-5): EAGVTQFPSHSVIEKGQTVTLRCDPISGHDNLYWYRRVMGKEIKFLLHFVKESKQDESGMPNNRFLAERTGGTYSTLKVQPAELEDSGVYFCASSQGLLWPQHFGDGTRLSIL.

CDR3 region: CASRYSVHQETQYF. In nucleotides, the CDR3 is TGTGCCAGTCGTTACAGCGTTCACCAAGAGACCCAGTACTTC. The V call is TRBV6-6, the J call TRBJ2-5, with unresolved D. The germline gives CDR1 MNHNY, CDR2 SVGAGI (reference sequence). This CDR3 comprises 14 residues. The V gene lost 9 bases and the J gene lost 0 bases, with 14 bases spanning the gap.

This clone occurred once. The V gene is TRBV30, the J gene TRBJ1-2; D gene uncertain. Trimming removed 2 bases from V and 5 bases from J, with 12 bases in between. Germline CDR1 is GTSNPN and CDR2 is SVGIG (reference sequence). The CDR3 covers 13 residues. The CDR3 spells CAWSPFLGYGYTF. The CDR3 bases are TGTGCCTGGAGTCCATTTTTAGGGTATGGCTACACCTTC.

As for this clone: This CDR3 is also generated by other DNA sequences in the sample. The chain has TRBV5-1 and TRBJ2-3; D remains ambiguous. The CDR3 spans 14 residues. CDR1 SGHRS and CDR2 YFSETQ come from the germline V gene. The germline V and J ends were trimmed by 0 bases and 0 bases, with 5 bases remaining between them. The CDR3 loop reads CASSLGLSTDTQYF. DNA of the CDR3: TGCGCCAGCAGCTTGGGGCTAAGCACAGATACGCAGTATTTT. Full variable domain (remainder filled in from reference TRBV5-1 and TRBJ2-3): KAGVTQTPRYLIKTRGQQVTLSCSPISGHRSVSWYQQTPGQGLQFLFEYFSETQRNKGNFPGRFSGRQFSNSRSEMNVSTLELGDSALYLCASSLGLSTDTQYFGPGTRLTVL.

V and J are TRBV5-4 and TRBJ2-5; the match to TRBD1 covers 7 bases. Germline CDR1 and CDR2: SGHNT and YYREEE (reference sequence). CDR3 size: 13 residues. Germline trimming cut 5 bases from V and 2 bases from J; bases unmatched to any gene: 3. As DNA, the CDR3 is TGTGCCAGCAGGATGGGACAGCAAGAGACCCAGTACTTC. It is translated as CASRMGQQETQYF.